This T cell receptor beta chain was captured by sequencing in a study of blood T cell repertoires in COVID-19. Study background: The United States, Italy and Spain supplied acute and convalescent COVID-19 samples. PBMCs, B-cell-depleted T cells, or T cells were the source of the cDNA or gDNA that made up the material.

The V end was cut by 1 base, the J end by 4 bases, with 13 bases between. The CDR3 consists of 15 residues. Germline V lookup: CDR1 LNHNV, CDR2 YYDKDF (reference sequence). Original data processing: Researchers report that nucleated cell counts were estimated from reference gene primer amplification. TCRdb keeps only in-frame clones here, not all; method: immunoSEQ multiplex PCR. D and trimming were read from the DNA, whereas the V and J calls and clone size are those reported in that table. The table lists around 99,000 clones, less than 85% of them singletons. The sample consisted of peripheral blood. The receptor's source is a man between 50 and 59 years old who had recovered from COVID-19. The chain links TRBV15 to TRBJ1-2; D remains unclear. The CDR3 DNA sequence: TGTGCCACCAGCAGAGGGGCGGGGTTGGCCTATGGCTACACCTTC. This codes for CATSRGAGLAYGYTF.